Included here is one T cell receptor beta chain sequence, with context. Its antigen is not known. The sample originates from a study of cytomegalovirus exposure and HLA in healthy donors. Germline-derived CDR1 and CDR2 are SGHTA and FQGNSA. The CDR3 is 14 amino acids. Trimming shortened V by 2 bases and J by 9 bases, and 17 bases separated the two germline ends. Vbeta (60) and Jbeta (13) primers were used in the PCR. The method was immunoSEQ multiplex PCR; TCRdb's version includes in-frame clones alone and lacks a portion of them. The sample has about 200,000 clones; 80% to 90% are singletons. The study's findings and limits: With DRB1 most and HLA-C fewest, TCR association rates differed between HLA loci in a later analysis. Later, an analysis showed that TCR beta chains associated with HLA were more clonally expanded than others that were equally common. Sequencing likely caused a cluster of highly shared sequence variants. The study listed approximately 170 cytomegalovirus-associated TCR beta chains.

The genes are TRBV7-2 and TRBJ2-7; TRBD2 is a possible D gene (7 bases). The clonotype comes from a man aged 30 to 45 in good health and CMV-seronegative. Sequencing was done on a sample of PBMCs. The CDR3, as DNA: TGTGCCAGCAGCTTAAGTGCGGGGGCCAGCTGGCAGTACTTC. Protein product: CASSLSAGASWQYF.